The 11 T cell receptor beta chains reported below all come from one sample, sequenced in a study of identical twins. TCRdb re-called the 5' RACE reads with MiXCR, one entry per CDR3 protein. The sample yields fewer than 450,000 distinct CDR3 sequences, roughly 9% seen once. The sequenced sample was naive T cells sorted from blood. These TCRs come from a woman aged 50 to 60 in good health.

Concerning this clonotype itself: A much larger clone differs by one base, so this may be a read error. V is TRBV20-1 and J is TRBJ2-5; D is unclear. The V end lost 8 bases, the J end lost 0 bases, and 22 bases lay between the germline ends. CDR1 is DFQATT and CDR2 is SNEGSKA in the germline V gene (reference sequence). This CDR3 region has 16 residues. The chain's CDR3 is CSSWSPALGDQETQYF. The CDR3 DNA sequence: TGCAGTTCCTGGTCCCCGGCTCTAGGCGACCAAGAGACCCAGTACTTC.

This chain joins TRBV7-8 and TRBJ2-1; 9 nucleotides agree with TRBD2. This CDR3 has 15 residues. In germline, CDR1 is SGHVS, CDR2 FQNEAQ. V shed 4 bases, J shed 3 bases, and the junction held 4 bases outside the gene matches. CDR3 in DNA: TGTGCCAGCAGCTCCTCGACTAGCGGCTACAATGAGCAGTTCTTC. It specifies CASSSSTSGYNEQFF.

This clonotype was recorded many times. The genes are TRBV29-1 and TRBJ2-5; no reliable D call. The germline V and J ends were trimmed by 3 bases and 4 bases, with 12 bases remaining between them. Germline V gene sequence: CDR1 SQVTM, CDR2 ANQGSEA. This CDR3 region has 13 residues. In DNA form, the CDR3 reads TGCAGCGTTGAGAAGGAGAGGAGAGAGACCCAGTACTTC. Protein: CSVEKERRETQYF.

This clonotype was picked up a small number of times. J is TRBJ2-7 and V is TRBV5-4, with 7 bases matching TRBD2. V dropped 3 bases and J dropped 3; count of bases not matched to a gene: 12. The germline V gene has CDR1 SGHNT and CDR2 YYREEE (reference sequence). The CDR3 covers 16 residues. The CDR3: CASSSERLGGLYEQYV. The CDR3 coding sequence is TGTGCCAGCAGCTCGGAGAGGCTGGGAGGGCTCTACGAGCAGTACGTC.

Only a few counts were recorded for this clonotype. The V gene is TRBV5-1, the J gene TRBJ2-7, with TRBD1 matching 9 bases. The ends lost 3 bases at V and 6 bases at J; junction bases unmatched: 19. The CDR3 is 18 amino acids. CDR1 SGHRS and CDR2 YFSETQ come from the germline V gene. CDR3 loop: CASSWGTGSSSRRLEQYF. In nucleotides, the CDR3 is TGCGCCAGCAGCTGGGGGACAGGGTCCTCGTCTAGACGACTCGAGCAGTACTTC.

In its sample, this clonotype was seen many times. The rearrangement links TRBV12-3 or TRBV12-4 to TRBJ1-1, with 8 bases fitting TRBD1. The CDR3 has 14 amino acids. Trimming took 5 bases from V and 1 from J; bases not matched to a gene: 3. CDR3 sequence (DNA): TGTGCCAGCAGTCAGGGGGCTGGGAACACTGAAGCTTTCTTT. Translated: CASSQGAGNTEAFF.

The chain carries TRBV9 and TRBJ2-7; no clear D. The CDR3 extends over 13 amino acids. V shed 3 bases and J shed 0 bases, with 7 bases lying between them. Looked up from germline, CDR1 is SGDLS and CDR2 is YYNGEE. Here the CDR3 reads CASSEGTSYEQYF. The CDR3 bases are TGTGCCAGCAGCGAAGGTACCTCCTACGAGCAGTACTTC.

There are many counts of this clonotype. The CDR3 DNA reads TGTGCCAGCAGCTTTGCGGGAGGGGCCGGGGAGCTGTTTTTT. This codes for CASSFAGGAGELFF. The chain is built from TRBV7-7 and TRBJ2-2; 9 positions match TRBD2. There are 14 residues in the CDR3. CDR1 is SSHAT and CDR2 is FNYEAQ in the germline V gene (reference sequence). The V gene end was trimmed by 3 bases and the J gene end by 6 bases; junction bases not matched to a gene: 2.

This clonotype was detected ten times or more. The chain combines TRBV12-3 or TRBV12-4 with TRBJ1-4; TRBD1 matches at 8 bases. The trim removed 8 bases at V and 7 bases at J, leaving 6 bases unmatched. This CDR3 comprises 13 residues. CDR3 DNA: TGTGCCAGCTCCAGGGGGCGCGGTGAAAAACTGTTTTTT. Translated, it gives CASSRGRGEKLFF.

This clonotype was counted many times. The CDR3 spells CASRSRAGQGAYEQFF. The DNA for the CDR3 is TGTGCCAGCAGATCCCGGGCGGGACAGGGGGCCTATGAGCAGTTCTTC. The chain is built from TRBV12-3 or TRBV12-4 and TRBJ2-1; 12 nucleotides match TRBD1. The J segment lost 8 bases and the V segment lost 6 bases, leaving 11 bases of the junction unmatched. CDR3 length: 16 residues.

This clonotype came up a few times. The genes are TRBV20-1 and TRBJ2-7, with 10 bases aligning to TRBD2. J was trimmed by 7 bases and V by 0 bases; bases with no gene match: 15. This CDR3 contains 17 residues. Germline CDR1 is DFQATT and CDR2 is SNEGSKA (reference sequence). CDR3 sequence (DNA): TGCAGTGCTAGAGATATCAAGCTAGCGGGAGCCCCGGGTGAGCAGTACTTC. This translates into CSARDIKLAGAPGEQYF.